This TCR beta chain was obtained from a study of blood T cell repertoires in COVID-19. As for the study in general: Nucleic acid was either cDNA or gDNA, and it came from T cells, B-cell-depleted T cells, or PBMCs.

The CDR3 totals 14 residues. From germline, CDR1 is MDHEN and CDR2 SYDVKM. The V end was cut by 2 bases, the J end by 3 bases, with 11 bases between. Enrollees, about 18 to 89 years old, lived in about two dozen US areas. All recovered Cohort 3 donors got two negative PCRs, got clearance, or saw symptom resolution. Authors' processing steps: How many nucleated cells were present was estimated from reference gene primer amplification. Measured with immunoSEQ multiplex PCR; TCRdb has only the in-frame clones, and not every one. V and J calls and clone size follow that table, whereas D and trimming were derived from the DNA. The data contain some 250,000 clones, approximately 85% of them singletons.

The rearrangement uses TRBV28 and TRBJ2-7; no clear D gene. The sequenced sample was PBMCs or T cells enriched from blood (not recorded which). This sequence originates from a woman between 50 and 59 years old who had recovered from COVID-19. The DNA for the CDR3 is TGTGCCAGCAGTTTACTGCCAAATAGCTACGAGCAGTACTTC. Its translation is CASSLLPNSYEQYF.